Listed here is a single T cell receptor beta chain. Its antigen is not identified. The sample belongs to a study of shared clonotypes between healthy human individuals. This CDR3 region has 12 residues. Germline V CDR1 and CDR2: LGHNT, FRNRAP. The V end was cut by 8 bases, the J end by 4 bases, with 9 bases between. Whole-study findings and limits: Owing to a small donor count, the genetic and exposure-history diversity represented was limited.

Sequencing was performed with immunoSEQ multiplex PCR; in TCRdb, only in-frame clones are kept and a portion is missing. This sample has about 2.4 million clones, with over 85% found just once. The receptor was isolated from a man between 18 and 35 years old in good health. Some clones in this sample may be carry-over from other donors' samples. The sequencing input was naive CD4+ T cells from PBMCs. Stated subset: CD45RA+ positively selected. The chain uses TRBV12-5 and TRBJ2-1; D uncertain. The CDR3 DNA is TGTGCTAGTCGTTCCGTATACAATGAGCAGTTCTTC. Its protein is CASRSVYNEQFF.